The clone carrying this T cell receptor beta chain was seen at least ten times. Its antigen is still unknown. The CDR3 goes on 3 residues after the read ends, and that part is filled in from the germline J gene. The same CDR3 also results from other DNA sequences found in this sample. Control and CVID samples contributed equal amounts of genomic DNA. Profiling relied on immunoSEQ multiplex PCR, and the TCRdb table lists in-frame clones only, not all of them. Altogether some 52,000 clones were found in the sample, and no singletons occur. The entry originates in a study of T cell clonality in common variable immunodeficiency. Overall study results and limits: Compared with controls, CVID subjects had fewer shared TCRbeta clones. Reportedly, TCR beta sequences from common variable immunodeficiency showed fewer deletions and N-nucleotide insertions. CVID subjects had higher TCRbeta clonality than healthy controls, most marked in about a third.

The CDR3 sequence is 15 residues long. V shed 0 bases, J shed 2 bases, and the junction held 3 bases outside the gene matches. Germline loops: CDR1 SGHTA, CDR2 FQGNSA. This receptor was identified in a person aged 18 to 70 in good health. The rearrangement joins TRBV7-2 to TRBJ1-2; 7 bases map to TRBD1. What was sequenced was peripheral blood mononuclear cells. This chain's CDR3 is CASSLAPGGNYGYTF. The DNA read from the CDR3 is TGTGCCAGCAGCTTAGCCCCAGGGGGGAACTATGGC.